The 29 T cell receptor beta chains in this list originate from one sample, sequenced in a study of regulatory T cells in long-lasting Graves disease. iRepertoire HTBI primers and Arm-PCR of CDR3 regions built TCR beta libraries. TCRdb re-called the multiplex PCR reads through MiXCR, storing one row per CDR3 protein. This table holds fewer than 600,000 distinct CDR3 sequences, 22% found once. This sample's time point: persistent/refractory GD, antithyroid drugs over 5 years with positive TRAb. RNA from PBMCs was the source of the TCR library. Sequenced here: peripheral blood mononuclear cells (PBMCs), sampled when the disease was refractory, from a patient treated with antithyroid drugs. These receptors originate from a female donor with Graves disease.

Many counts were recorded for this clonotype. The chain joins TRBV28 to TRBJ2-7, with a possible D match to TRBD2 (5 bases). Trimming pared 5 bases from V and 2 bases from J, leaving 16 bases between. The germline gives CDR1 MDHEN, CDR2 SYDVKM. The CDR3 runs 15 residues. The chain's CDR3 is CASSRPGNGPYEQYF. The CDR3 DNA sequence: TGTGCCAGCAGTCGTCCGGGAAACGGACCCTACGAGCAGTACTTC.

Comment on this clonotype: A read error is possible here, since a much larger clone lies one base away. The chain couples TRBV12-3 or TRBV12-4 to TRBJ2-6; the D is unclear. The CDR3 totals 17 residues. V was clipped by 5 bases and J by 4 bases, with 18 bases between them. This chain's CDR3 is CASSQYLAPTGANVLTF. The CDR3 nucleotides are TGTGCCAGCAGTCAATACCTCGCACCTACAGGGGCCAACGTCCTGACTTTC.

On this clonotype itself: Given a much more abundant clone one base away, this may be a read error. The gene calls are TRBV29-1 and TRBJ1-2; 10 bases align to TRBD1. The germline CDR1 and CDR2 sequences are SQVTM and ANQGSEA. There are 15 residues in the CDR3. Written as DNA, the CDR3 is TGCAACGTCGACTCCGGACAGGGGGATTGGTATGGCTACACCTTC. Encoded protein: CNVDSGQGDWYGYTF.

In regard to this clonotype: This may come from a read error, since a much larger clone is one base off. The genes are TRBV12-3 or TRBV12-4 and TRBJ2-2; TRBD2 aligns across 9 bases. CDR3 length: 16 residues. The CDR3 is CASGVLAGVDTGEPFF. The CDR3 DNA follows: TGTGCCAGCGGGGTCTTAGCGGGAGTAGACACCGGGGAGCCGTTTTTT.

This clonotype has more than one count but fewer than ten. The chain combines TRBV5-1 with TRBJ2-1; 14 nucleotides agree with TRBD2. This CDR3 has 16 amino acids. The V gene end was trimmed by 3 bases and the J gene end by 8 bases; junction bases not matched to a gene: 7. CDR1 is SGHRS and CDR2 is YFSETQ in the germline V gene. The DNA for the CDR3 is TGCGCCAGCAGCTCTGGACTAGCGGGAGGATGGCATGAGCAGTTCTTC. Translated, it gives CASSSGLAGGWHEQFF. Filled out from reference TRBV5-1 and TRBJ2-1, the complete variable domain reads KAGVTQTPRYLIKTRGQQVTLSCSPISGHRSVSWYQQTPGQGLQFLFEYFSETQRNKGNFPGRFSGRQFSNSRSEMNVSTLELGDSALYLCASSSGLAGGWHEQFFGPGTRLTVL.

This clonotype was seen only a few times. The chain employs TRBV10-3 and TRBJ1-4; D unclear. This CDR3 contains 14 residues. Germline V gene data show CDR1 as ENHRY and CDR2 as SYGVKD. Deletions cut 3 bases from V and 8 bases from J, with 13 bases between. In DNA form, the CDR3 reads TGTGCCATCAGTGACTCAGAGAGTGGCGAAAAACTGTTTTTT. Translation: CAISDSESGEKLFF.

The chain carries TRBV4-3 and TRBJ2-7; D is ambiguous. Germline V CDR1 and CDR2: LGHNA, YSLEER. The CDR3 is 14 amino acids. The V gene lost 0 bases and the J gene lost 0 bases, with 6 bases spanning the gap. In nucleotides, the CDR3 is TGCGCCAGCAGCCAAGACAGAACCTCCTACGAGCAGTACTTC. It is translated as CASSQDRTSYEQYF.

This clonotype was observed a handful of times. The rearrangement uses TRBV19 and TRBJ1-1, with D possibly TRBD1 on 6 matching bases. The CDR3 spans 16 residues. Deletions cut 6 bases from V and 0 bases from J, with 17 bases between. Germline V gene data show CDR1 as LNHDA and CDR2 as SQIVND (reference sequence). DNA for the CDR3: TGTGCCAGTAGAGTTGGGGGGCGCGGCTTGAACACTGAAGCTTTCTTT. Its translation is CASRVGGRGLNTEAFF. Full variable domain (remainder filled in from reference TRBV19 and TRBJ1-1): DGGITQSPKYLFRKEGQNVTLSCEQNLNHDAMYWYRQDPGQGLRLIYYSQIVNDFQKGDIAEGYSVSREKKESFPLTVTSAQKNPTAFYLCASRVGGRGLNTEAFFGQGTRLTVV.

This rearrangement joins TRBV4-3 to TRBJ2-3; D uncertain. Per the germline V gene, CDR1 is LGHNA and CDR2 is YSLEER. This CDR3 contains 15 residues. V lost 3 bases to trimming and J lost 0 bases, with 10 bases between them. The CDR3 here is CASSQRPASTDTQYF. CDR3 sequence (DNA): TGCGCCAGCAGCCAGAGGCCTGCCAGCACAGATACGCAGTATTTT.

V and J are TRBV7-3 and TRBJ2-1; no clear D gene. This CDR3 region has 16 residues. With 5 bases removed from V and 2 bases from J, the gap between germline ends came to 16 bases. Germline V lookup: CDR1 SGHTA, CDR2 FQGTGA. The CDR3, as DNA: TGTGCCAGCAGCCCCCGCTTCGCGGCCCCCTACAATGAGCAGTTCTTC. It encodes CASSPRFAAPYNEQFF.

This clonotype was observed at least ten times. The rearrangement links TRBV29-1 to TRBJ2-7, with D maybe TRBD1 (6 bases). Trimming pared 4 bases from V and 0 bases from J, leaving 13 bases between. The V gene's germline CDR1 is SQVTM and CDR2 ANQGSEA. CDR3 length equals 14 residues. In DNA, the CDR3 is TGCAGCGTTGGGCTTGGGGGCGCCTCCTACGAGCAGTACTTC. Its translation: CSVGLGGASYEQYF.

For the CDR3, the DNA is TGTGCCAGCAGCTTGGTAGGCATCCTCCCCCGAGGGAACACTGAAGCTTTCTTT. Its translation: CASSLVGILPRGNTEAFF. V gene TRBV5-6 combines with J gene TRBJ1-1; D is ambiguous. CDR3 length equals 18 residues. Looked up from germline, CDR1 is SGHDT and CDR2 is YYEEEE. V lost 0 bases and J 1 base, leaving 19 bases between the germline ends.

The chain links TRBV6-2 or TRBV6-3 to TRBJ1-3, with 8 bases that match TRBD1. This CDR3 spans 15 amino acids. The germline V gene encodes CDR1 MNHEY and CDR2 SVGEGT. Trimming took 6 bases from V and 4 from J; bases not matched to a gene: 8. CDR3 residues: CASRSGQGAGNTIYF. As DNA, the CDR3 is TGTGCCAGCAGATCCGGACAGGGCGCCGGAAACACCATATATTTT.

Only a few counts were recorded for this clonotype. The chain combines TRBV9 with TRBJ2-7; 15 nucleotides agree with TRBD2. J was trimmed by 2 bases and V by 4 bases; bases with no gene match: 10. Germline V gene data show CDR1 as SGDLS and CDR2 as YYNGEE. The CDR3 loop spans 18 amino acids. The CDR3 DNA sequence: TGTGCCAGCAGCACCCCTGGACTAGCGGGAGGGGAACCCTACGAGCAGTACTTC. Its translation is CASSTPGLAGGEPYEQYF.

J is TRBJ1-1 and V is TRBV12-3 or TRBV12-4; D is possibly TRBD1 (5 bases). V was shortened by 6 bases and J by 9 bases, with 11 bases between the two germline ends. This CDR3 has 11 amino acids. The CDR3 sequence is CASRLTAQAFF. In DNA, the CDR3 is TGTGCCAGCAGGCTGACAGCCCAAGCTTTCTTT.

On this clonotype itself: Given a much more abundant clone one base away, this may be a read error. The V gene is TRBV28, the J gene TRBJ2-6; maybe TRBD1 (5 bases). Germline V CDR1 and CDR2: MDHEN, SYDVKM. There are 21 residues in the CDR3. CDR3 nucleotide sequence: TGTGCCAGCAGTTTTTACCGGGCCAAAGCTGGTGTTTGGTCTGGGGCCGACGTCCTGACTTTC. Residues: CASSFYRAKAGVWSGADVLTF.

In this sample, this clonotype turned up a few times. The chain uses TRBV6-5 and TRBJ1-1; D remains ambiguous. CDR1 MNHEY and CDR2 SVGAGI come from the germline V gene. The CDR3 sequence is 12 residues long. Trimming removed 2 bases at V and 10 bases at J, with 11 bases between. The CDR3 DNA reads as TGTGCCAGCAGTTACGTGGAATCGGGAGCTTTCTTT. It is translated as CASSYVESGAFF.

This clonotype was recorded a few times. The chain links TRBV27 to TRBJ2-2; TRBD2 might be the D (5 bases). V was cut by 3 bases and J by 4 bases, with 9 bases left in between. Germline lookup yields CDR1 MNHEY and CDR2 SMNVEV (reference sequence). The length of the CDR3 is 14 residues. This CDR3 reads CASSFSAGTGELFF. The CDR3 nucleotides are TGTGCCAGCAGTTTTTCTGCGGGCACCGGGGAGCTGTTTTTT.

This clonotype was picked up many times. The gene calls are TRBV12-3 or TRBV12-4 and TRBJ1-2; 10 bases map to TRBD1. This CDR3 contains 13 residues. After removal of 9 bases from V and 6 bases from J, the junction contained 7 bases not matched to a gene. The CDR3 DNA follows: TGTGCCAGTCAGGGGGACAGGGGAGATGGCTACACCTTC. As protein: CASQGDRGDGYTF.

This clonotype showed up just a few times. This sequence joins TRBV7-3 and TRBJ2-5; D might be TRBD2 (5 bases). The CDR3 totals 16 residues. Germline assignment: CDR1 SGHTA and CDR2 FQGTGA. The V end was cut by 0 bases, the J end by 5 bases, with 16 bases between. CDR3 sequence reads: CASSLTSASPRETQYF. CDR3 DNA: TGTGCCAGCAGCTTAACTTCGGCTAGCCCAAGGGAGACCCAGTACTTC. Based on the CDR3 plus reference TRBV7-3 and TRBJ2-5, the full variable domain is GAGVSQTPSNKVTEKGKYVELRCDPISGHTALYWYRQSLGQGPEFLIYFQGTGAADDSGLPNDRFFAVRPEGSVSTLKIQRTERGDSAVYLCASSLTSASPRETQYFGPGTRLLVL.

The sample holds many counts of this clonotype. The genes are TRBV10-2 and TRBJ2-5; no firm D call. The CDR3 has 12 residues. The germline gives CDR1 WSHSY, CDR2 SAAADI. Trimming cost V 3 bases and J 6 bases, with 8 bases left between them. The CDR3 reads CASSDRGKTQYF. CDR3 DNA: TGCGCCAGCAGTGACCGAGGAAAGACCCAGTACTTC.

On this clonotype: A much larger clone lies a single base off, so this may be a read error. The V call is TRBV6-1, the J call TRBJ2-2; D is perhaps TRBD1 or TRBD2 (5 bases each). The CDR3 runs to 13 residues. Germline V gives CDR1 MNHNS, CDR2 SASEGT. The CDR3: CASKRGDTGELLF. Here the CDR3 DNA reads TGTGCCAGCAAGAGGGGTGACACCGGGGAGCTGCTTTTT.

This clonotype was counted ten times or more. This rearrangement joins TRBV2 to TRBJ2-7, with D uncertain. CDR3 length equals 12 residues. V lost 6 bases to trimming and J lost 5 bases, with 11 bases between them. Per the germline V gene, CDR1 is SNHLY and CDR2 is FYNNEI. DNA for the CDR3: TGTGCCAGCAGCTCGGACGCGGACGAGCAGTACTTC. This translates into CASSSDADEQYF.

The genes are TRBV30 and TRBJ2-2; D gene ambiguous. Trimming left V 0 bases short and J 1 base short, with 3 bases between. Germline V CDR1 and CDR2: GTSNPN, SVGIG (reference sequence). This CDR3 comprises 13 residues. Here the CDR3 DNA reads TGTGCCTGGAGTGTACTGAACACCGGGGAGCTGTTTTTT. Translation gives CAWSVLNTGELFF.

This clonotype was observed a handful of times. The CDR3, as DNA: TGTGCCAGCAGTGAAAGTCAATTCTCTGGAAACACCATATATTTT. Its translation: CASSESQFSGNTIYF. V is TRBV12-3 or TRBV12-4 and J is TRBJ1-3; D is uncertain. The V end lost 5 bases, the J end lost 0 bases, and 11 bases lay between the germline ends. The CDR3 consists of 15 residues.

This clonotype has ten or more counts. The J gene is TRBJ2-5, the V gene TRBV7-9; possibly TRBD2 for D (5 bases). The V end was cut by 5 bases, the J end by 5 bases, with 9 bases between. Germline V CDR1 and CDR2: SEHNR, FQNEAQ (reference sequence). This CDR3 region has 12 residues. In DNA form, the CDR3 reads TGTGCCAGCAGCACCCCGGGGGAGACCCAGTACTTC. This translates into CASSTPGETQYF.

The chain couples TRBV20-1 to TRBJ2-7; D may be TRBD1 (5 bases). The length of the CDR3 is 14 residues. Germline assignment: CDR1 DFQATT and CDR2 SNEGSKA (reference sequence). Trimming took 3 bases from V and 5 from J, leaving 17 bases between them. CDR3 protein: CSARSILQVDEQYF. The CDR3 coding sequence is TGCAGTGCTAGGTCTATTTTACAGGTAGACGAGCAGTACTTC.

The chain is built from TRBV9 and TRBJ2-2; D ambiguous. V shed 0 bases and J shed 6 bases, with 12 bases lying between them. Germline values: CDR1 SGDLS, CDR2 YYNGEE. The CDR3 spans 15 residues. The CDR3 protein is CASSVGLGMAGELFF. The CDR3 DNA reads TGTGCCAGCAGCGTAGGCCTAGGGATGGCCGGGGAGCTGTTTTTT.

Only a few counts were recorded for this clonotype. The V and J genes are TRBV9 and TRBJ2-2, with 7 bases fitting TRBD1. The germline CDR1 and CDR2 sequences are SGDLS and YYNGEE. V lost 4 bases to trimming and J lost 6 bases; unmatched junction nucleotides: 9. The CDR3 spans 15 residues. The CDR3: CASSQTGYQAGELFF. The CDR3 nucleotides read TGTGCCAGCAGCCAGACAGGGTACCAAGCCGGGGAGCTGTTTTTT.